The 18 T cell receptor beta chains below all came from one sample that was sequenced in a study of cytomegalovirus exposure and HLA in healthy donors. Assay: immunoSEQ multiplex PCR; the TCRdb copy retains only in-frame clones and omits some. The table has 200,000 to 250,000 clones, over 75% seen once. The sample comprised PBMCs. The receptors shown here come from a woman aged 18 to 35 in good health and CMV-seropositive.

V and J are TRBV9 and TRBJ2-7, with TRBD1 matching 9 bases. This CDR3 is 16 amino acids long. After removal of 4 bases from V and 5 bases from J, the junction contained 13 bases not matched to a gene. Germline V gives CDR1 SGDLS, CDR2 YYNGEE. The CDR3 sequence: CASSPHPGQGWNEQYF. The CDR3 nucleotides are TGTGCCAGCAGCCCACACCCGGGACAGGGCTGGAACGAGCAGTACTTC. The whole variable domain, remainder taken from reference TRBV9 and TRBJ2-7, is DSGVTQTPKHLITATGQRVTLRCSPRSGDLSVYWYQQSLDQGLQFLIQYYNGEERAKGNILERFSAQQFPDLHSELNLSSLELGDSALYFCASSPHPGQGWNEQYFGPGTRLTVT.

The chain carries TRBV25-1 and TRBJ2-7; D might be TRBD2 (6 bases). The CDR3 is 17 amino acids. CDR1 and CDR2 from the germline V gene are MGHDK and SYGVNS. Deletions cut 5 bases from V and 1 base from J, with 21 bases between. For the CDR3, the DNA is TGTGCCAGCAGTTCCCAGTATCAGGGAGGTTTTTCCTACGAGCAGTACTTC. Residues: CASSSQYQGGFSYEQYF.

The chain combines TRBV6-1 with TRBJ1-3; TRBD1 matches 7 bases. The ends lost 6 bases at V and 0 bases at J; junction bases unmatched: 2. Germline values: CDR1 MNHNS, CDR2 SASEGT. This CDR3 contains 14 residues. The CDR3 region has the DNA TGTGCCAGCAGGGGGACAGACTCTGGAAACACCATATATTTT. This codes for CASRGTDSGNTIYF.

This rearrangement joins TRBV5-1 to TRBJ1-1; the match to TRBD1 covers 9 bases. Germline trimming cut 5 bases from V and 0 bases from J; bases unmatched to any gene: 5. Germline lookup yields CDR1 SGHRS and CDR2 YFSETQ. CDR3 length: 15 residues. The chain's CDR3 is CASRGQGALNTEAFF. In DNA form, the CDR3 reads TGCGCCAGCAGGGGACAGGGAGCCCTGAACACTGAAGCTTTCTTT. The variable domain in full, completed from reference TRBV5-1 and TRBJ1-1, reads KAGVTQTPRYLIKTRGQQVTLSCSPISGHRSVSWYQQTPGQGLQFLFEYFSETQRNKGNFPGRFSGRQFSNSRSEMNVSTLELGDSALYLCASRGQGALNTEAFFGQGTRLTVV.

For the CDR3, the DNA is TGCGCCAGCCAGCGGGGGAGCACAGATACGCAGTATTTT. Its translation is CASQRGSTDTQYF. The V call is TRBV10-1, the J call TRBJ2-3; 8 bases align to TRBD2. Losses at the gene ends were 8 bases for V and 0 bases for J; bases not matched to a gene: 1. The CDR3 spans 13 residues. CDR1 WNHNN and CDR2 SYGVQD come from the germline V gene (reference sequence).

V is TRBV5-1 and J is TRBJ2-5; TRBD1 matches 8 bases. J was trimmed by 4 bases and V by 3 bases; bases with no gene match: 2. The CDR3 is 13 amino acids. Germline V gene sequence: CDR1 SGHRS, CDR2 YFSETQ. This chain's CDR3 is CASSYRGSETQYF. CDR3 DNA sequence: TGCGCCAGCAGCTACAGGGGGTCAGAGACCCAGTACTTC.

This chain connects TRBV12-5 to TRBJ2-1; 9 bases map to TRBD2. Germline trimming cut 1 base from V and 11 bases from J; bases unmatched to any gene: 9. The CDR3 loop spans 15 amino acids. Germline CDR1 is LGHNT and CDR2 is FRNRAP. Written as DNA, the CDR3 is TGTGCTAGTGGTTTGGCAGGGACTAGCTTCCCGCAGCAGTTCTTC. Its protein is CASGLAGTSFPQQFF.

This clone was counted a single time. The V gene is TRBV7-9, the J gene TRBJ2-3, with D uncertain. CDR1 SEHNR and CDR2 FQNEAQ come from the germline V gene (reference sequence). The CDR3 length is 12 residues. V was shortened by 1 base and J by 5 bases, with 4 bases between the two germline ends. This CDR3 is CASSLVIDTQYF. The CDR3, as DNA: TGTGCCAGCAGCTTAGTAATAGATACGCAGTATTTT.

The chain has TRBV11-1 and TRBJ2-7; D unclear. Germline V lookup: CDR1 SGHAT, CDR2 FQDESV (reference sequence). Trimming took 2 bases from V and 4 from J, leaving 9 bases between them. The CDR3 length is 13 residues. CDR3 coding DNA: TGTGCCAGCAGCTTATTCAGGCGATACGAGCAGTACTTC. This translates into CASSLFRRYEQYF.

V is TRBV28 and J is TRBJ2-2, with 9 bases identical to TRBD2. The length of the CDR3 is 14 residues. Germline V CDR1 and CDR2: MDHEN, SYDVKM. V lost 10 bases, J lost 2 bases, and 5 bases stayed unmatched. The CDR3 region is CATGLATNTGELFF. The CDR3 nucleotides are TGTGCCACCGGACTAGCGACAAACACCGGGGAGCTGTTTTTT.

CDR3 in amino acids: CASSSNSNQPQHF. CDR3 DNA sequence: TGTGCCAGCAGCTCAAATAGCAATCAGCCCCAGCATTTT. The chain is built from TRBV7-2 and TRBJ1-5; D is ambiguous. V was trimmed by 4 bases and J by 0 bases, leaving 4 bases between them. CDR3 size: 13 residues. Germline values: CDR1 SGHTA, CDR2 FQGNSA.

V gene TRBV5-1 combines with J gene TRBJ1-1; maybe TRBD1 (5 bases). The CDR3 has 15 residues. The germline CDR1 and CDR2 sequences are SGHRS and YFSETQ. Trimming removed 2 bases at V and 4 bases at J, with 15 bases between. CDR3: CASSLRGPGSTEAFF. CDR3 coding DNA: TGCGCCAGCAGCTTAAGGGGTCCCGGCAGCACTGAAGCTTTCTTT. Full variable domain (remainder filled in from reference TRBV5-1 and TRBJ1-1): KAGVTQTPRYLIKTRGQQVTLSCSPISGHRSVSWYQQTPGQGLQFLFEYFSETQRNKGNFPGRFSGRQFSNSRSEMNVSTLELGDSALYLCASSLRGPGSTEAFFGQGTRLTVV.

For this clone: The sample contains more than one DNA sequence encoding this CDR3. The genes are TRBV6-5 and TRBJ2-7; 9 bases are a match to TRBD2. With V trimmed by 0 bases and J by 0 bases, 0 bases remained unmatched. The germline V gene encodes CDR1 MNHEY and CDR2 SVGAGI. This CDR3 is built from 15 residues. This chain's CDR3 is CASSYSSGSSYEQYF. CDR3 sequence (DNA): TGTGCCAGCAGTTACTCTAGCGGGAGCTCCTACGAGCAGTACTTC.

This clone was recorded only once. The V and J genes are TRBV4-1 and TRBJ2-7; weak D call: TRBD1 (5 bases). V gave up 0 bases and J gave up 2 bases, with 11 bases separating them. The germline CDR1 and CDR2 sequences are MGHRA and YSYEKL. This CDR3 comprises 15 residues. CDR3 sequence reads: CASSQETGGTYEQYF. CDR3 DNA: TGCGCCAGCAGCCAAGAAACAGGTGGGACCTACGAGCAGTACTTC.

This clone was seen once. This sequence joins TRBV7-2 and TRBJ2-1; 7 positions agree with TRBD1. There are 13 residues in the CDR3. Germline V gives CDR1 SGHTA, CDR2 FQGNSA. Losses at the gene ends were 5 bases for V and 7 bases for J; bases not matched to a gene: 5. CDR3 nucleotides: TGTGCCAGCAGCCTACAGGGGTTTAATGAGCAGTTCTTC. As protein: CASSLQGFNEQFF.

V usage is TRBV2 and J usage is TRBJ2-1; 8 bases match TRBD1. This CDR3 contains 15 residues. In germline, CDR1 is SNHLY, CDR2 FYNNEI. Trimming at V came to 7 bases and at J to 7 bases, leaving 12 bases not matched to a gene. The CDR3 sequence is CASTSGGRGMNEQFF. CDR3 bases: TGTGCCAGCACATCAGGGGGCAGGGGGATGAATGAGCAGTTCTTC.

DNA for the CDR3: TGTGCCAGCAGCCTAGGAAGTTTTAGTTCGACAGGGGGCGGCTACGAGCAGTACTTC. It translates to CASSLGSFSSTGGGYEQYF. The chain has TRBV7-9 and TRBJ2-7, with TRBD1 identical over 10 bases. Looked up from germline, CDR1 is SEHNR and CDR2 is FQNEAQ (reference sequence). Trimming took 5 bases from V and 3 from J; bases not matched to a gene: 19. This CDR3 spans 19 amino acids.

The V call is TRBV4-1, the J call TRBJ1-1; no definite D call. With 3 bases removed from V and 4 bases from J, the gap between germline ends came to 12 bases. Germline lookup yields CDR1 MGHRA and CDR2 YSYEKL. CDR3 length: 14 residues. Written as DNA, the CDR3 is TGCGCCAGCAGCCACCCGGGGAAGGGCACTGAAGCTTTCTTT. Its protein is CASSHPGKGTEAFF.